A selection of T cell receptor beta chains follows, all from one sample in a study of precursors of human CD4 cytotoxic T cells. TCRdb itself ran the reads through MiXCR, one entry per CDR3 protein. The sample contains under 600 distinct CDR3 sequences, around a sixth of which appear only once. Material: memory CD4+ T cells from blood (PBMCs). The origin of the receptors is a human donor in good health. Each CDR3 is given with its conserved first and last residue. The D gene is left open where the match is weak. Clone size is stated in some rows and not others, as once, few, many or a class when expanded.

abundance: once; v_gene: TRBV12-3/TRBV12-4; d_gene: TRBD2; j_gene: TRBJ2-6; CDR3nt: TGTGCCAGCACGGGGCTAGCGGGAGCTGAGGCCAACGTCCTGACTTTC; CDR3aa: CASTGLAGAEANVLTF
abundance: -; v_gene: TRBV5-5; d_gene: -; j_gene: TRBJ2-5; CDR3nt: TGTGCCAGCAACCAAGTCGGCCAAGAGACCCAGTACTTC; CDR3aa: CASNQVGQETQYF
abundance: large; v_gene: TRBV28; d_gene: -; j_gene: TRBJ2-1; CDR3nt: TGTGCCAGCAGTTTATCCGTGTCAGAGCAGTTCTTC; CDR3aa: CASSLSVSEQFF
abundance: few; v_gene: TRBV6-1; d_gene: -; j_gene: TRBJ1-2; CDR3nt: TGTGCCAGCAGTGAAGGAAGGGGTGGCTACACCTTC; CDR3aa: CASSEGRGGYTF
abundance: -; v_gene: TRBV7-9; d_gene: TRBD2; j_gene: TRBJ2-2; CDR3nt: TGTGCCAGCAGCTTAGAGGGACTAGTTGCCGGGGAGCTGTTTTTT; CDR3aa: CASSLEGLVAGELFF
abundance: -; v_gene: TRBV5-1; d_gene: -; j_gene: TRBJ2-1; CDR3nt: TGCGCCAGCAGCCAGGACACTGTCTACAATGAGCAGTTCTTC; CDR3aa: CASSQDTVYNEQFF
abundance: large; v_gene: TRBV5-6; d_gene: -; j_gene: TRBJ2-1; CDR3nt: TGTGCCAGCAGCTTGGATTTGAGGGTCGATAATGAGCAGTTCTTC; CDR3aa: CASSLDLRVDNEQFF
abundance: few; v_gene: TRBV28; d_gene: TRBD2; j_gene: TRBJ2-2; CDR3nt: TGTGCCAGCAGTCCGAGCGGGACGAACACCGGGGAGCTGTTTTTT; CDR3aa: CASSPSGTNTGELFF
abundance: -; v_gene: TRBV9; d_gene: -; j_gene: TRBJ2-7; CDR3nt: TGTGCCAGCAGCGTAGCAGCGAAGAGCTACGAGCAGTACTTC; CDR3aa: CASSVAAKSYEQYF
abundance: large; v_gene: TRBV6-5; d_gene: -; j_gene: TRBJ2-7; CDR3nt: TGTGCCAGTTTCGCGAGTACGACCTACGAGCAGTACTTC; CDR3aa: CASFASTTYEQYF
abundance: -; v_gene: TRBV29-1; d_gene: TRBD2; j_gene: TRBJ2-7; CDR3nt: TGCAGCGTTGAAGATCCCAGCGGGAGCATAGGGGAGCAGTACTTC; CDR3aa: CSVEDPSGSIGEQYF
abundance: large; v_gene: TRBV7-2; d_gene: TRBD1; j_gene: TRBJ2-2; CDR3nt: TGTGCCAGCAGCTTAACCCAGGGGGCCCTATCCGGGGAGCTGTTTTTT; CDR3aa: CASSLTQGALSGELFF
abundance: large; v_gene: TRBV12-3/TRBV12-4; d_gene: -; j_gene: TRBJ2-3; CDR3nt: TGTGCCAGCAGTTTGGGGGGTCAGGGGGATACGCAGTATTTT; CDR3aa: CASSLGGQGDTQYF
abundance: -; v_gene: TRBV6-5; d_gene: TRBD1; j_gene: TRBJ2-7; CDR3nt: TGTGCCAGCAGTCAAACTAGGACAGGGGGCTCCGAGCAGTACTTC; CDR3aa: CASSQTRTGGSEQYF
abundance: large; v_gene: TRBV4-1; d_gene: TRBD1; j_gene: TRBJ1-1; CDR3nt: TGCGCCAGCAGCCATATCGGAGAGGGGGCGTCGAGAACTGAAGCTTTCTTT; CDR3aa: CASSHIGEGASRTEAFF
abundance: few; v_gene: TRBV7-2; d_gene: TRBD2; j_gene: TRBJ2-5; CDR3nt: TGTGCCAGCAGCCCAACAGCGGGGGAAGGAGAGACCCAGTACTTC; CDR3aa: CASSPTAGEGETQYF
abundance: large; v_gene: TRBV12-3/TRBV12-4; d_gene: TRBD2; j_gene: TRBJ2-3; CDR3nt: TGTGCCAGCGGACAGCGGGGACTAGCAGATACGCAGTATTTT; CDR3aa: CASGQRGLADTQYF
abundance: -; v_gene: TRBV12-3/TRBV12-4; d_gene: -; j_gene: TRBJ2-4; CDR3nt: TGTGCCAGCAGTTGGCTCCTGGGGAACATTCAGTACTTC; CDR3aa: CASSWLLGNIQYF
abundance: large; v_gene: TRBV24-1; d_gene: TRBD1; j_gene: TRBJ1-1; CDR3nt: TGTGCCACCAGTGGGACAGGGCTAAACACTGAAGCTTTCTTT; CDR3aa: CATSGTGLNTEAFF
abundance: large; v_gene: TRBV20-1; d_gene: TRBD2; j_gene: TRBJ2-5; CDR3nt: TGCAGTGCTTCGGGGGGGCAAGAGACCCAGTACTTC; CDR3aa: CSASGGQETQYF
abundance: few; v_gene: TRBV5-1; d_gene: -; j_gene: TRBJ2-7; CDR3nt: TGCGCCAGCAGCTTGTCCCTCGGGAGCTCCTACGAGCAGTACTTC; CDR3aa: CASSLSLGSSYEQYF
abundance: -; v_gene: TRBV20-1; d_gene: TRBD1; j_gene: TRBJ1-5; CDR3nt: TGCAGTGCTAACGATGGACAGGGGGGGAATCAGCCCCAGCATTTT; CDR3aa: CSANDGQGGNQPQHF
abundance: few; v_gene: TRBV7-7; d_gene: TRBD2; j_gene: TRBJ2-5; CDR3nt: TGTGCTAGCAGCTCGATTAGCGGGCTCGGCCAAGAGACCCAGTACTTC; CDR3aa: CASSSISGLGQETQYF
abundance: few; v_gene: TRBV5-1; d_gene: TRBD1; j_gene: TRBJ2-5; CDR3nt: TGCGCCAGCAGCTTGCTAACCGGGACAGGGGTTCCGGAGACCCAGTACTTC; CDR3aa: CASSLLTGTGVPETQYF
abundance: large; v_gene: TRBV9; d_gene: -; j_gene: TRBJ2-1; CDR3nt: TGTGCCAGCAGCGTAGCGCCGGAGACAGGGCAGTTCTTC; CDR3aa: CASSVAPETGQFF
abundance: large; v_gene: TRBV7-7; d_gene: -; j_gene: TRBJ2-5; CDR3nt: TGTGCTAGCAGCCCCGTCGGCGGGCGAGAGACCCAGTACTTC; CDR3aa: CASSPVGGRETQYF
abundance: -; v_gene: TRBV12-3/TRBV12-4; d_gene: -; j_gene: TRBJ2-7; CDR3nt: TGTGCCAGCAGTTTAAGGAACCGGGGTACTGACGAGCAGTACTTC; CDR3aa: CASSLRNRGTDEQYF
abundance: large; v_gene: TRBV4-1; d_gene: -; j_gene: TRBJ2-7; CDR3nt: TGCGCCAGCAGCCAAGACAGGGTTGCGAACGAGCAGTACTTC; CDR3aa: CASSQDRVANEQYF
abundance: large; v_gene: TRBV5-5; d_gene: -; j_gene: TRBJ2-4; CDR3nt: TGTGCCAGCAGCTTGGTGGGCATCGGGGAGAACATTCAGTACTTC; CDR3aa: CASSLVGIGENIQYF
abundance: large; v_gene: TRBV14; d_gene: TRBD1; j_gene: TRBJ1-1; CDR3nt: TGTGCCAGCAGCCAAGGACAGGGGTGGTCCACTGAAGCTTTCTTT; CDR3aa: CASSQGQGWSTEAFF
abundance: large; v_gene: TRBV12-3/TRBV12-4; d_gene: -; j_gene: TRBJ2-2; CDR3nt: TGTGCCAGCACCGGAGGAGTAGCTAACACCGGGGAGCTGTTTTTT; CDR3aa: CASTGGVANTGELFF
abundance: few; v_gene: TRBV12-3/TRBV12-4; d_gene: -; j_gene: TRBJ2-7; CDR3nt: TGTGCCAGCAGTTTATTCACCTACGAGCAGTACTTC; CDR3aa: CASSLFTYEQYF
abundance: large; v_gene: TRBV18; d_gene: TRBD1; j_gene: TRBJ1-5; CDR3nt: TGTGCCAGCTCACCGGACAGGGGACGTCAGCCCCAGCATTTT; CDR3aa: CASSPDRGRQPQHF
abundance: large; v_gene: TRBV30; d_gene: TRBD2; j_gene: TRBJ2-2; CDR3nt: TGTGCCTGGACTAGCGGGAGTTTGAGCACCGGGGAGCTGTTTTTT; CDR3aa: CAWTSGSLSTGELFF
abundance: -; v_gene: TRBV7-2; d_gene: -; j_gene: TRBJ2-5; CDR3nt: TGTGCCAGCAGCTTAGGCGGACCCCAAGAGACCCAGTACTTC; CDR3aa: CASSLGGPQETQYF
abundance: large; v_gene: TRBV25-1; d_gene: -; j_gene: TRBJ2-2; CDR3nt: TGTGCCAGCAGTGAAGCGTCAAGTCAAATTCCCGGGGAGCTGTTTTTT; CDR3aa: CASSEASSQIPGELFF
abundance: large; v_gene: TRBV2; d_gene: -; j_gene: TRBJ1-1; CDR3nt: TGTGCCAGCAGGAAAGGGGAAGGGAACACTGAAGCTTTCTTT; CDR3aa: CASRKGEGNTEAFF
abundance: -; v_gene: TRBV6-6; d_gene: -; j_gene: TRBJ2-5; CDR3nt: TGTGCCAGCAATAGTGGGCAAGAGACCCAGTACTTC; CDR3aa: CASNSGQETQYF
abundance: few; v_gene: TRBV5-1; d_gene: TRBD2; j_gene: TRBJ2-1; CDR3nt: TGCGCCAGCAGCGATCCTAGCGGGGGGAATGAGCAGTTCTTC; CDR3aa: CASSDPSGGNEQFF
abundance: -; v_gene: TRBV20-1; d_gene: TRBD2; j_gene: TRBJ2-3; CDR3nt: TGCAGTGCCCTGTTGGCTAGCGGTATCACAGATACGCAGTATTTT; CDR3aa: CSALLASGITDTQYF
abundance: large; v_gene: TRBV12-3/TRBV12-4; d_gene: -; j_gene: TRBJ2-7; CDR3nt: TGTGCCAGCAGCACTACGATCGGGGTCTACGAGCAGTACTTC; CDR3aa: CASSTTIGVYEQYF
abundance: large; v_gene: TRBV5-1; d_gene: -; j_gene: TRBJ1-1; CDR3nt: TGCGCCAGCAGCTCAGTGGGACTGCTGAACACTGAAGCTTTCTTT; CDR3aa: CASSSVGLLNTEAFF
abundance: large; v_gene: TRBV20-1; d_gene: -; j_gene: TRBJ1-4; CDR3nt: TGCAGTGCTAGAGATTTTGCAGGCTCTAATGAAAAACTGTTTTTT; CDR3aa: CSARDFAGSNEKLFF
abundance: large; v_gene: TRBV24-1; d_gene: TRBD2; j_gene: TRBJ2-3; CDR3nt: TGTGCCACCAGTGATTTAGGAGCGGGAGTTAGCACAGATACGCAGTATTTT; CDR3aa: CATSDLGAGVSTDTQYF
abundance: -; v_gene: TRBV20-1; d_gene: TRBD1; j_gene: TRBJ2-5; CDR3nt: TGCAGTGCTAGAGATGCAGACAGGGGGCGAGAGACCCAGTACTTC; CDR3aa: CSARDADRGRETQYF
abundance: -; v_gene: TRBV20-1; d_gene: -; j_gene: TRBJ1-6; CDR3nt: TGCAGTGCTGGTCAGGGTCCGAATAATTCACCCCTCCACTTT; CDR3aa: CSAGQGPNNSPLHF
abundance: large; v_gene: TRBV6-6; d_gene: -; j_gene: TRBJ2-1; CDR3nt: TGTGCCAGCAGTAGACTAGGTAATAATGAGCAGTTCTTC; CDR3aa: CASSRLGNNEQFF
abundance: large; v_gene: TRBV12-3/TRBV12-4; d_gene: -; j_gene: TRBJ1-5; CDR3nt: TGTGCCAGCAGTTTCGGGGGCTCAAGCAATCAGCCCCAGCATTTT; CDR3aa: CASSFGGSSNQPQHF
abundance: -; v_gene: TRBV5-1; d_gene: -; j_gene: TRBJ2-5; CDR3nt: TGCGCCAGCAGCAAAAAATTGGACTCTCAAGAGACCCAGTACTTC; CDR3aa: CASSKKLDSQETQYF
abundance: few; v_gene: TRBV5-4; d_gene: TRBD2; j_gene: TRBJ2-5; CDR3nt: TGTGCCAGCAGCCCCGGGGGGTTCCAAGAGACCCAGTACTTC; CDR3aa: CASSPGGFQETQYF
abundance: large; v_gene: TRBV3-1; d_gene: -; j_gene: TRBJ1-3; CDR3nt: TGTGCCAGCAGGGACAGCTCGTCTGGAAACACCATATATTTT; CDR3aa: CASRDSSSGNTIYF